Each of the 28 T cell receptor beta chains below was sequenced from the same sample in a study of blood T cell repertoires in COVID-19. The table came from immunoSEQ multiplex PCR; TCRdb's copy has only in-frame clones and leaves some out. The data contain about 280,000 clones, roughly nine tenths of them seen just once; the ten biggest clones take up 0.9% to 1%. Specimen: peripheral blood. All receptors come from a woman aged 35 to 49 who had recovered from COVID-19.

The CDR3 nucleotides are TGTGCCAGCAGCTTAGGCCAGGGACTAGCGGAGCCCAACTTGTACTTC. As protein: CASSLGQGLAEPNLYF. V is TRBV11-2 and J is TRBJ2-5; 11 nucleotides line up with TRBD2. The CDR3 covers 16 residues. V lost 1 base, J lost 13 bases, and 14 bases stayed unmatched. CDR1 and CDR2 from the germline V gene are SGHAT and FQNNGV.

This sequence joins TRBV13 and TRBJ2-2; 16 bases fit TRBD2. Germline CDR1 PRHDT, CDR2 FYEKMQ (reference sequence). V dropped 5 bases and J dropped 6; count of bases not matched to a gene: 9. This CDR3 region has 18 residues. The CDR3 here is CASSVPGLAGGPPGELFF. The CDR3 bases are TGTGCCAGCAGCGTACCGGGACTAGCGGGAGGGCCGCCCGGGGAGCTGTTTTTT.

The CDR3 reads CASSTAQTGDEKLFF. The DNA for the CDR3 is TGCGCCAGCAGCACGGCCCAGACAGGGGATGAAAAACTGTTTTTT. This chain links TRBV5-1 with TRBJ1-4; TRBD1 matches 8 bases. The V gene end was trimmed by 4 bases and the J gene end by 6 bases; junction bases not matched to a gene: 8. Germline V gene data show CDR1 as SGHRS and CDR2 as YFSETQ. CDR3 length equals 15 residues.

The rearrangement links TRBV6-7 to TRBJ2-7, with 7 bases that match TRBD2. TRBV6-7 is classed as an ORF, of uncertain function. There are 15 residues in the CDR3. V trimming: 5 bases; J trimming: 5 bases; junction bases outside the gene matches: 12. CDR3 nucleotide sequence: TGTGCCAGCAGTAGAACTAGCGTACTTGCTGACGAGCAGTACTTC. Translated: CASSRTSVLADEQYF.

This rearrangement joins TRBV2 to TRBJ2-7; D may be TRBD1 (6 bases). Trimming shortened V by 6 bases and J by 4 bases, and 10 bases separated the two germline ends. CDR1 is SNHLY and CDR2 is FYNNEI in the germline V gene. The CDR3 runs 12 residues. In DNA, the CDR3 is TGTGCCAGCAGGGGGACATTTTACGAGCAGTACTTC. It encodes CASRGTFYEQYF. The full variable domain, rest sourced from reference TRBV2 and TRBJ2-7, is EPEVTQTPSHQVTQMGQEVILRCVPISNHLYFYWYRQILGQKVEFLVSFYNNEISEKSEIFDDQFSVERPDGSNFTLKIRSTKLEDSAMYFCASRGTFYEQYFGPGTRLTVT.

The CDR3 coding sequence is TGCAGCGTTCGGGGACAGGGGGGCACCGGGGAGCTGTTTTTT. It specifies CSVRGQGGTGELFF. This chain uses TRBV29-1 with TRBJ2-2, with 11 positions matching TRBD1. With V trimmed by 5 bases and J by 4 bases, 3 bases remained unmatched. The CDR3 is made up of 14 amino acids. Germline V gene data show CDR1 as SQVTM and CDR2 as ANQGSEA.

The rearrangement uses TRBV3-1 (or the pseudogene TRBV3-2) and TRBJ2-7; 10 nucleotides match TRBD1. Germline lookup yields CDR1 LGHDT and CDR2 YNNKEL (reference sequence). The CDR3 is made up of 15 amino acids. J lost 12 bases, V lost 0 bases, and 11 bases had no gene match. CDR3 coding DNA: TGTGCCAGCAGCCAAGATACCGGGACAGGGGCCGCGAGGTACTTC. It encodes CASSQDTGTGAARYF.

This rearrangement joins TRBV6-5 to TRBJ1-1; 10 bases fit TRBD1. Germline values: CDR1 MNHEY, CDR2 SVGAGI. The CDR3 runs 12 residues. V shed 8 bases, J shed 10 bases, and the junction held 7 bases outside the gene matches. CDR3 region: CASLGRDRGAFF. In DNA form, the CDR3 reads TGTGCCAGCTTGGGCCGGGACAGGGGAGCTTTCTTT.

The chain links TRBV5-6 to TRBJ2-5; a possible D gene is TRBD2 (7 bases). Trimming took 2 bases from V and 5 from J, leaving 13 bases between them. CDR3 length: 14 amino acids. Germline V gene data show CDR1 as SGHDT and CDR2 as YYEEEE. This CDR3 reads CASSFWGGMETQYF. The CDR3 nucleotides are TGTGCCAGCAGCTTTTGGGGGGGCATGGAGACCCAGTACTTC. Complete variable domain (other parts from reference TRBV5-6 and TRBJ2-5): DAGVTQSPTHLIKTRGQQVTLRCSPKSGHDTVSWYQQALGQGPQFIFQYYEEEERQRGNFPDRFSGHQFPNYSSELNVNALLLGDSALYLCASSFWGGMETQYFGPGTRLLVL.

The chain couples TRBV13 to TRBJ2-5; 8 nucleotides align to TRBD1. Germline CDR1 PRHDT, CDR2 FYEKMQ (reference sequence). V was pared by 0 bases and J by 1 base, with 7 bases of the junction left unmatched. The CDR3 has 17 amino acids. CDR3 residues: CASSLGGQGAIQETQYF. CDR3 coding DNA: TGTGCCAGCAGCTTAGGCGGGCAGGGGGCTATCCAAGAGACCCAGTACTTC.

The gene calls are TRBV9 and TRBJ1-1; D is perhaps TRBD1 (6 bases). The V gene lost 4 bases and the J gene lost 4 bases, with 20 bases spanning the gap. The CDR3 consists of 16 residues. Germline V lookup: CDR1 SGDLS, CDR2 YYNGEE. CDR3: CASSFRQVRRATEAFF. CDR3 nucleotide sequence: TGTGCCAGCAGCTTCCGACAGGTAAGGCGGGCCACTGAAGCTTTCTTT.

The chain uses TRBV28 and TRBJ2-7, with 8 bases aligning to TRBD1. The germline V gene has CDR1 MDHEN and CDR2 SYDVKM. The V gene end was trimmed by 5 bases and the J gene end by 0 bases; junction bases not matched to a gene: 3. The CDR3 extends over 14 amino acids. The CDR3 nucleotides read TGTGCCAGCAGTCGGACAGGGAGCTCCTACGAGCAGTACTTC. This gives the protein CASSRTGSSYEQYF.

The chain has TRBV5-1 and TRBJ2-2; D unclear. Germline-derived CDR1 and CDR2 are SGHRS and YFSETQ. The V and J ends lost 1 base and 2 bases respectively, with 15 bases between them. There are 17 residues in the CDR3. The CDR3 sequence: CASSLSMQAVNTGELFF. CDR3 nucleotide sequence: TGCGCCAGCAGCTTGAGTATGCAGGCAGTTAACACCGGGGAGCTGTTTTTT.

The V call is TRBV5-4, the J call TRBJ1-1, with TRBD1 identical over 8 bases. Germline V gene sequence: CDR1 SGHNT, CDR2 YYREEE (reference sequence). This CDR3 is built from 15 residues. J lost 1 base, V lost 3 bases, and 5 bases had no gene match. CDR3 in DNA: TGTGCCAGCAGCTGGGGCCAGGGGGCGAACACTGAAGCTTTCTTT. Translating gives CASSWGQGANTEAFF.

The chain recombines TRBV3-1 (or the pseudogene TRBV3-2) with TRBJ2-3, with a tentative D call TRBD1 (6 bases). V shed 4 bases and J shed 0 bases, with 17 bases lying between them. The CDR3 length is 17 residues. The germline gives CDR1 LGHDT, CDR2 YNNKEL (reference sequence). In DNA, the CDR3 is TGTGCCAGCAGCCTGCTGGGGGCGGAGCTTAGCACAGATACGCAGTATTTT. Its translation: CASSLLGAELSTDTQYF.

The chain is built from TRBV24-1 and TRBJ2-1; maybe TRBD1 (5 bases). V was cut by 5 bases and J by 9 bases, with 13 bases left in between. Germline-derived CDR1 and CDR2 are KGHDR and SFDVKD. The CDR3 sequence is 13 residues long. For the CDR3, the DNA is TGTGCCACCAGTGCGGCAGGGTCGCTTGAGCAGTTCTTC. As protein: CATSAAGSLEQFF.

The chain combines TRBV10-3 with TRBJ2-3; 14 nucleotides line up with TRBD2. The germline gives CDR1 ENHRY, CDR2 SYGVKD. This CDR3 has 16 amino acids. V shed 3 bases, J shed 5 bases, and the junction held 4 bases outside the gene matches. The CDR3 sequence is CAISDGTSGREDTQYF. CDR3 in DNA: TGTGCCATCAGTGACGGGACTAGCGGGAGAGAAGATACGCAGTATTTT.

The sample holds one count of this clone. The V call is TRBV15, the J call TRBJ1-5, with 8 bases fitting TRBD1. V trimming: 3 bases; J trimming: 3 bases; junction bases outside the gene matches: 1. Germline assignment: CDR1 LNHNV and CDR2 YYDKDF (reference sequence). The CDR3 length is 14 residues. This CDR3 is CATSRGQDNQPQHF. DNA of the CDR3: TGTGCCACCAGCAGGGGACAGGACAATCAGCCCCAGCATTTT.

The chain combines TRBV27 with TRBJ2-5; 8 bases are shared with TRBD2. The CDR3 covers 15 residues. V shed 1 base and J 5 bases; nucleotides not matched to a gene: 6. Per germline, CDR1 MNHEY and CDR2 SMNVEV (reference sequence). CDR3: CASSLLGAGAETQYF. The CDR3 DNA reads TGTGCCAGCAGTTTATTAGGAGCGGGAGCGGAGACCCAGTACTTC.

This chain connects TRBV15 to TRBJ2-3, with a tentative D call TRBD2 (5 bases). CDR1 and CDR2 from the germline V gene are LNHNV and YYDKDF (reference sequence). This CDR3 is built from 17 residues. The V end lost 0 bases, the J end lost 2 bases, and 15 bases lay between the germline ends. CDR3 DNA sequence: TGTGCCACCAGCAGAGATGGCGGACTGGTCCACACAGATACGCAGTATTTT. It codes for CATSRDGGLVHTDTQYF.

The rearrangement uses TRBV5-4 and TRBJ2-2; D is possibly TRBD2 (5 bases). Germline CDR1 reads SGHNT; CDR2 reads YYREEE (reference sequence). Trimming stripped 3 bases from V and 7 bases from J, with 16 bases between. This CDR3 is built from 15 residues. The CDR3 protein is CASSSPDSWGGELFF. CDR3 bases: TGTGCCAGCAGCTCACCGGACTCCTGGGGCGGGGAGCTGTTTTTT.

In this sample, this clone turned up a few times. The V gene is TRBV7-2, the J gene TRBJ2-7; D is possibly TRBD2 (5 bases). This CDR3 comprises 14 residues. Trimming took off 2 bases at V and 6 bases at J, with 14 bases between the two ends. Per the germline V gene, CDR1 is SGHTA and CDR2 is FQGNSA. CDR3 nucleotide sequence: TGTGCCAGCAGCTTACGTGGGAGTCAAGGCGAGCAGTACTTC. Translation gives CASSLRGSQGEQYF. Full variable domain (remainder filled in from reference TRBV7-2 and TRBJ2-7): GAGVSQSPSNKVTEKGKDVELRCDPISGHTALYWYRQSLGQGLEFLIYFQGNSAPDKSGLPSDRFSAERTGGSVSTLTIQRTQQEDSAVYLCASSLRGSQGEQYFGPGTRLTVT.

The rearrangement joins TRBV4-1 to TRBJ2-1; 7 bases fit TRBD1. The CDR3 covers 17 residues. The ends lost 4 bases at V and 0 bases at J; junction bases unmatched: 9. Per the germline V gene, CDR1 is MGHRA and CDR2 is YSYEKL. The CDR3 DNA is TGCGCCAGCAGCCCGGGACAGCCGTTCACCTCCTACAATGAGCAGTTCTTC. Its protein is CASSPGQPFTSYNEQFF.

The rearrangement joins TRBV13 to TRBJ2-1; D might be TRBD1 (5 bases). Germline values: CDR1 PRHDT, CDR2 FYEKMQ (reference sequence). The CDR3 covers 13 residues. The ends were cut back, 5 bases at V and 8 bases at J, with 13 bases in the middle. The CDR3 nucleotides are TGTGCCAGCAGCCTGGGGCAGTCCGATGAGCAGTTCTTC. This codes for CASSLGQSDEQFF.

The chain couples TRBV30 to TRBJ1-6; a possible D gene is TRBD1 (5 bases). The CDR3 runs 14 residues. CDR1 and CDR2 (germline): GTSNPN, SVGIG (reference sequence). V was clipped by 2 bases and J by 8 bases, with 13 bases between them. For the CDR3, the DNA is TGTGCCTGGAGTTTCGGCAGGGCGGATTCACCCCTCCACTTT. It codes for CAWSFGRADSPLHF.

The chain recombines TRBV7-2 with TRBJ2-6, with TRBD1 identical over 7 bases. Germline CDR1 SGHTA, CDR2 FQGNSA. The CDR3 contains 17 residues. V lost 5 bases, J lost 0 bases, and 7 bases stayed unmatched. The CDR3 nucleotides read TGTGCCAGCAGCACCGGACAGGCCTACTCTGGGGCCAACGTCCTGACTTTC. Its translation is CASSTGQAYSGANVLTF.

This chain connects TRBV19 to TRBJ1-2, with 7 bases matching TRBD1. Trimming at V came to 5 bases and at J to 1 base, leaving 7 bases not matched to a gene. The CDR3 is 15 residues long. Germline V gives CDR1 LNHDA, CDR2 SQIVND (reference sequence). The CDR3: CASSPQGTDNYGYTF. The CDR3 region has the DNA TGTGCCAGTAGTCCACAGGGGACAGATAACTATGGCTACACCTTC.

As regards this clone: Its ends do not fully match the called genes, so a read error is possible. The gene calls are TRBV29-1 and TRBJ2-7, with TRBD2 matching over 15 bases. Germline V gives CDR1 SQVTM, CDR2 ANQGSEA. This CDR3 is built from 12 residues. CDR3 nucleotides: TGCAGCGTCCTAGGACTAGCGGGAGGGTATCTCTTC. Protein product: CSVLGLAGGYLF.